A single T cell receptor (beta chain) is shown here with its context. It lacks a known antigen. Base quality data are lacking; no much larger clone is found one base away. The sample is drawn from a study of identical twins (dated by TCRdb to between 2015 and 2016). With respect to the entire study: To test whether fetal clonotypes persist, this study deep-sequenced TCR alpha and beta repertoires from monozygotic twins, from unrelated adults of various ages, and from cord blood. Replicate twin experiments were performed at different times using different library preparation protocols to rule out contamination. What the research found in general, with its limitations: Because the same donors could not be followed over many years, conclusions were based on cross-sectional statistical analysis. Recombination models systematically underestimated out-of-frame TCR alpha sharing in monozygotic twins but agreed with sharing between unrelated individuals. Compared with coincidental sharing between unrelated individuals, an excess of low generation-probability sequences was observed among out-of-frame TCR alpha sequences shared between twins. Zero-insertion analyses could be partly confounded by invariant T cells such as MAIT and iNKT, though diverse VJ usage argued against such confounding for most clonotypes. Abundant cord blood beta clonotypes carried fewer insertions; young adult naive repertoires showed a weaker similar trend, while memory repertoires showed none. The excess sharing between twins in beta out-of-frame sequences was weaker because fewer shared sequences reduced the signal-to-noise ratio.

Libraries were prepared through 5' RACE. TCRdb names Illumina HiSeq 2000 as the instrument used. Template switching added a universal primer binding site, and the final cDNA carried a unique molecular identifier that allowed TCR cDNA molecules to be counted accurately. Specific primers in the conserved constant-segment region were used to synthesize first-strand cDNA for the TCR alpha and beta chains. Each cDNA library was double barcoded, with a SMART-Mk sample barcode plus Illumina barcodes, to control for contamination. TruSeq adapter sequences along with Illumina sample barcodes were introduced in two successive PCR steps. The TCR alpha and beta cDNA libraries were sequenced on the Illumina HiSeq platform using custom primers. The authors' pipeline ran thus. MiGEC processed the raw reads to extract unique molecular identifiers, while MiXCR was used to determine the CDR3 positions. Recombination models were inferred per individual with the repgenHMM and IGoR tools using an EM algorithm. The tcR package in R was used for shared clonotype analysis, with sharing normalized by the product of cloneset sizes. To study raw recombination without the effects of thymic and clonal selection, out-of-frame nonproductive sequences were analyzed. Using fastp at Q25 and MiXCR, TCRdb reprocessed the public reads and kept productive beta chains. Records with the same CDR3 protein are collapsed into one entry carrying the most frequent genes and DNA. The authors' filters were not applied to this entry. This sample has about 720,000 distinct CDR3 sequences in its table, and 8.5% to 9.5% of those were observed once. The ten largest clones represent 0.98% of the sample.

All donors were healthy Caucasians. The twin cohort consisted of three pairs of female monozygotic twins, all aged roughly 18 to 29 years. Peripheral blood mononuclear cells were the source from which RNA for the TCR libraries was isolated. Counted from cysteine to phenylalanine, this CDR3 has 13 amino acids. Of all the DNA, just the CDR3 is kept, 39 bases in frame from base 1. The trim is 5 bases for V and 1 base for J, with a gap of 8 bases between the germline ends. CDR1 SGHAT and CDR2 FQNNGV were looked up in the germline V gene. This sample was shared with a second study, whose subject was yellow fever vaccine responses in identical twins. As noted in the second study: According to the authors, the vaccine-induced T cell response in identical twins seemed to be partly convergent and partly specific to each individual. Focusing on identical twins, the study followed the T cell clones that responded to the vaccine, and did so with precision.

The clonotype was recovered from a woman in her late teens or twenties in good health. The sample consisted of PBMCs. Rearrangement joined TRBV11-2 to TRBJ1-1; the D gene remains uncertain. The sequence in DNA is TGTGCCAGCAGCCAATCTCCGAACACTGAAGCTTTCTTT. This encodes CASSQSPNTEAFF.